The 15 T cell receptor beta chains presented below share a single source sample, sequenced in a study of blood T cell repertoires in COVID-19. This table comes from immunoSEQ multiplex PCR, and its TCRdb copy is limited to in-frame clones, with some not included. The sample includes roughly 120,000 clones, approximately 89% of them seen just once. Sequenced sample: peripheral blood. The receptors were sampled from a woman aged 55-69 years with COVID-19, enrolled during active disease.

DNA of the CDR3: TGCGCCAGCAGCTTGTCTCTAGCGGGGTCCCAAGAGACCCAGTACTTC. Residues: CASSLSLAGSQETQYF. J is TRBJ2-5 and V is TRBV5-1; 9 bases map to TRBD2. The germline CDR1 and CDR2 sequences are SGHRS and YFSETQ. The CDR3 extends over 16 amino acids. V was clipped by 1 base and J by 1 base; unmatched bases: 5.

The chain is built from TRBV11-3 and TRBJ1-6; 8 bases line up with TRBD1. V lost 6 bases to trimming and J lost 5 bases; unmatched junction nucleotides: 6. This CDR3 contains 15 residues. In germline, CDR1 is SGHNT, CDR2 YENEEA. For the CDR3, the DNA is TGTGCCAGCAGTCTAACGGGACAGGATAATTCACCCCTCCACTTT. Its translation is CASSLTGQDNSPLHF.

The chain employs TRBV11-2 and TRBJ2-1, with TRBD2 as a possible D gene (6 bases). The germline gives CDR1 SGHAT, CDR2 FQNNGV. Deletions cut 0 bases from V and 4 bases from J, with 13 bases between. The CDR3 covers 16 residues. The CDR3 loop reads CASSLEGASGYNEQFF. The DNA for the CDR3 is TGTGCCAGCAGCTTAGAGGGTGCCAGCGGGTACAATGAGCAGTTCTTC.

The chain employs TRBV3-1 (or the pseudogene TRBV3-2) and TRBJ1-2, with D maybe TRBD1 (6 bases). This CDR3 is built from 16 residues. Trimming took 4 bases from V and 2 from J, leaving 17 bases between them. Germline V gene lookup returns CDR1 LGHDT and CDR2 YNNKEL (reference sequence). The CDR3 protein is CASSRNTGHGNYGYTF. CDR3 nucleotides: TGTGCCAGCAGCCGGAACACAGGGCATGGCAACTATGGCTACACCTTC.

The genes are TRBV19 and TRBJ1-1; 7 bases match TRBD1. V lost 4 bases to trimming and J lost 0 bases; unmatched junction nucleotides: 11. Germline V gene sequence: CDR1 LNHDA, CDR2 SQIVND (reference sequence). The CDR3 covers 17 residues. CDR3 protein: CASSTVKKQGMNTEAFF. The DNA of the CDR3 is TGTGCCAGTAGTACAGTAAAAAAACAGGGGATGAACACTGAAGCTTTCTTT.

The sample holds one count of this clone. The chain carries TRBV11-3 and TRBJ2-3, with D possibly TRBD1 on 5 matching bases. The CDR3 is made up of 16 amino acids. Germline CDR1 and CDR2: SGHNT and YENEEA. The V end was cut by 5 bases, the J end by 4 bases, with 19 bases between. The CDR3 bases are TGTGCCAGCAGCCATCGGACAACACCCCAGGCAGATACGCAGTATTTT. Its translation is CASSHRTTPQADTQYF.

The chain carries TRBV6-6 and TRBJ2-3; no reliable D call. Germline V gives CDR1 MNHNY, CDR2 SVGAGI (reference sequence). The CDR3 sequence is 14 residues long. V shed 0 bases and J shed 5 bases, with 9 bases lying between them. The DNA for the CDR3 is TGTGCCAGCAGTTACTCATCCAGAGGAGATACGCAGTATTTT. Its translation is CASSYSSRGDTQYF.

This chain links TRBV7-9 with TRBJ1-3; a possible D gene is TRBD1 (6 bases). The CDR3 has 15 residues. The V end lost 5 bases, the J end lost 4 bases, and 15 bases lay between the germline ends. Germline CDR1 is SEHNR and CDR2 is FQNEAQ (reference sequence). CDR3 in DNA: TGTGCCAGCAGCATGAGCGGGACAACGGGAAACACCATATATTTT. As protein: CASSMSGTTGNTIYF. Variable domain in full (rest from reference TRBV7-9 and TRBJ1-3): DTGVSQNPRHKITKRGQNVTFRCDPISEHNRLYWYRQTLGQGPEFLTYFQNEAQLEKSRLLSDRFSAERPKGSFSTLEIQRTEQGDSAMYLCASSMSGTTGNTIYFGEGSWLTVV.

The chain is built from TRBV5-4 and TRBJ1-2; TRBD1 aligns across 8 bases. V trimming: 4 bases; J trimming: 0 bases; junction bases outside the gene matches: 11. The length of the CDR3 is 17 residues. Per germline, CDR1 SGHNT and CDR2 YYREEE (reference sequence). The CDR3 DNA sequence: TGTGCCAGCAGCCCCCGTTGGGACAGGCTAGCTAACTATGGCTACACCTTC. Amino acids: CASSPRWDRLANYGYTF.

The chain links TRBV5-1 to TRBJ1-2, with 8 bases fitting TRBD1. V lost 4 bases to trimming and J lost 6 bases; unmatched junction nucleotides: 2. The CDR3 runs 12 residues. Germline values: CDR1 SGHRS, CDR2 YFSETQ. The CDR3: CASSQDRDGYTF. The CDR3, as DNA: TGCGCCAGCAGCCAGGACAGGGATGGCTACACCTTC.

The chain couples TRBV14 to TRBJ2-1; D not resolved. The CDR3 is 16 amino acids. V lost 5 bases and J lost 2, with 16 bases in between. The germline CDR1 and CDR2 sequences are SGHDN and FVKESK. Written as DNA, the CDR3 is TGTGCCAGCAGCGAGAGAGAATCAGGCCCCTACAATGAGCAGTTCTTC. This translates into CASSERESGPYNEQFF. The complete variable domain, with remaining parts taken from reference TRBV14 and TRBJ2-1, reads EAGVTQFPSHSVIEKGQTVTLRCDPISGHDNLYWYRRVMGKEIKFLLHFVKESKQDESGMPNNRFLAERTGGTYSTLKVQPAELEDSGVYFCASSERESGPYNEQFFGPGTRLTVL.

This chain links TRBV18 with TRBJ2-5, with 10 nucleotides matching TRBD1. CDR3 length: 15 residues. The V segment lost 4 bases and the J segment 2 bases; nucleotides outside the gene matches: 4. CDR1 KGHSH and CDR2 LQKENI come from the germline V gene. This CDR3 reads CASSREGQGQETQYF. The CDR3 bases are TGTGCCAGCTCACGCGAGGGACAGGGGCAAGAGACCCAGTACTTC.

This clone came up once. The gene calls are TRBV27 and TRBJ1-2; a possible D gene is TRBD1 (5 bases). The CDR3 extends over 17 amino acids. Germline V gene sequence: CDR1 MNHEY, CDR2 SMNVEV (reference sequence). V was trimmed by 9 bases and J by 3 bases, leaving 26 bases between them. CDR3 sequence reads: CASLKIAGNRAYYGYTF. The CDR3 bases are TGTGCCAGTCTAAAAATCGCAGGGAATAGAGCTTACTATGGCTACACCTTC.

The chain joins TRBV2 to TRBJ1-2; perhaps TRBD1 as D (6 bases). CDR3 size: 13 residues. CDR1 and CDR2 (germline): SNHLY, FYNNEI. Trimming cost V 4 bases and J 7 bases, with 13 bases left between them. The CDR3 loop reads CASSGQGKSGYTF. The CDR3 bases are TGTGCCAGCAGTGGCCAGGGGAAAAGTGGCTACACCTTC.

The chain links TRBV6-6 to TRBJ2-2; TRBD1 might be the D (6 bases). The germline gives CDR1 MNHNY, CDR2 SVGAGI (reference sequence). Trimming stripped 10 bases from V and 0 bases from J, with 15 bases between. This CDR3 is 15 amino acids long. DNA for the CDR3: TGTGCCACCAAGCCAGGGGCTGCGAACACCGGGGAGCTGTTTTTT. The encoded protein is CATKPGAANTGELFF.